This record concerns one T cell receptor beta chain sequence. Its antigen is not identified. A multiplex PCR was run with 60 Vbeta primers and 13 Jbeta primers. Only in-frame clones appear in the TCRdb table, and some are missing; sequencing was by immunoSEQ multiplex PCR. Found here are 200,000 to 250,000 clones, 82% of them singletons; the top ten hold 5.4%. J gave up 7 bases and V 3 bases, and 11 bases lay outside the gene matches. The CDR3 has 17 amino acids. CDR1 is MDHEN, CDR2 SYDVKM, per germline. The entry originates in a study of cytomegalovirus exposure and HLA in healthy donors. Notes on the study in general: Earlier analysis found most TCR beta V segments productive about 90% or about 30% of the time.

Sequenced sample: PBMCs. V is TRBV28 and J is TRBJ2-2, with 10 bases matching TRBD2. The sequence was collected from a woman between 35 and 50 years old in good health and CMV-seropositive. The CDR3 DNA sequence: TGTGCCAGCAGTTTCATCCTAGCGGGAGATAAGGTCGGGGAGCTGTTTTTT. It translates to CASSFILAGDKVGELFF. Based on the CDR3 plus reference TRBV28 and TRBJ2-2, the full variable domain is DVKVTQSSRYLVKRTGEKVFLECVQDMDHENMFWYRQDPGLGLRLIYFSYDVKMKEKGDIPEGYSVSREKKERFSLILESASTNQTSMYLCASSFILAGDKVGELFFGEGSRLTVL.